Below, one T cell receptor beta chain is given with its context. What it recognizes is unknown. The data belong to a study of cytomegalovirus exposure and HLA in healthy donors. CDR3 length: 16 amino acids. Germline trimming cut 2 bases from V and 4 bases from J; bases unmatched to any gene: 8. CDR1 is SGHRS, CDR2 YFSETQ, per germline. The study, taken as a whole, reports: What a later analysis showed was that several of the most significant clusters appeared linked to common viral pathogens. Fewer N-insertions than the roughly 670-donor mean were reportedly shown by an Asian-associated ancestry cluster in a later analysis. According to the study, 180 or so TCR beta chains were cytomegalovirus-associated.

With 60 Vbeta and 13 Jbeta primers, the PCR was carried out. Here immunoSEQ multiplex PCR was the method, and the copy in TCRdb shows in-frame clones only, minus some. The sample consists of 85,000 to 100,000 clones, about 60% of them appearing once. The chain recombines TRBV5-1 with TRBJ2-1; 8 nucleotides agree with TRBD1. The source material was PBMCs. This clonotype originated in a woman in her thirties in good health and CMV-seronegative. The CDR3 region is CASSLSTGDFYNEQFF. The CDR3 nucleotides are TGCGCCAGCAGCTTATCGACAGGGGATTTTTACAATGAGCAGTTCTTC.